The entry that follows covers one TCR beta chain sequence. The CDR3 extends over 15 amino acids. This sample is drawn from a study of blood T cell repertoires in COVID-19. Study context: COVID-19 samples, acute and convalescent, were from the United States, Italy and Spain.

Data came from immunoSEQ multiplex PCR; TCRdb stores just in-frame clones and leaves some out. The table records some 110,000 clones, about two thirds of them present only once. V and J are TRBV21-1 and TRBJ2-3; the DNA was not compared with TRBD2, the D call given in the table. TRBV21-1 counts as a pseudogene. This clonotype was sampled from a human donor with acute or convalescent COVID-19. The donor label of this sample is uncertain. Input material: peripheral blood. The DNA for the CDR3 is TGTGCCAGCAGCCCCACGCACGCGCTCACAGATACGCAGTATTTT. Translation: CASSPTHALTDTQYF.